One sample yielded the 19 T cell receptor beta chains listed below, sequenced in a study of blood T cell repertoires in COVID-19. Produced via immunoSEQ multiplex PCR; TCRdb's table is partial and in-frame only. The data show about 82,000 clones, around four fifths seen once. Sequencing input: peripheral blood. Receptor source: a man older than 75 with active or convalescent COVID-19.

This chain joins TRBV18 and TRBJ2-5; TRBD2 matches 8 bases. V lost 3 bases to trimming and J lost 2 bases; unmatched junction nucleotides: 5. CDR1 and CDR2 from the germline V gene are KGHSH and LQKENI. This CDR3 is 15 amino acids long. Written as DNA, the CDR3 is TGTGCCAGCTCACCGTTACTAGCGGAACAAGAGACCCAGTACTTC. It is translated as CASSPLLAEQETQYF.

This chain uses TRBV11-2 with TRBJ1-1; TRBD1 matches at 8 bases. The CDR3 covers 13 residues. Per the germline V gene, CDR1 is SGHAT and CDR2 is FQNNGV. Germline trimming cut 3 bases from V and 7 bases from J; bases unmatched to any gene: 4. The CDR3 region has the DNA TGTGCCAGCAGCTTGGGGACAGGCGGTGAAGCTTTCTTT. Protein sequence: CASSLGTGGEAFF.

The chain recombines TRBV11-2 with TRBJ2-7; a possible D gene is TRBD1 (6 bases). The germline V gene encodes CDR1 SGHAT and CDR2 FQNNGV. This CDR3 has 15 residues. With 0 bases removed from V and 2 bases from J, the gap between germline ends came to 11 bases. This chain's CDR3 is CASSLDSRQAYEQYV. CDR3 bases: TGTGCCAGCAGCTTAGATTCGCGACAGGCCTACGAGCAGTACGTC.

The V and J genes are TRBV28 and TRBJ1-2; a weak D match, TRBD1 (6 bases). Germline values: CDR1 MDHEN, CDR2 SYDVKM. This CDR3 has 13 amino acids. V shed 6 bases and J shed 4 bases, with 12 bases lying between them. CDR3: CASRLTGRYGYTF. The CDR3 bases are TGTGCCAGCAGGCTCACAGGGCGCTATGGCTACACCTTC.

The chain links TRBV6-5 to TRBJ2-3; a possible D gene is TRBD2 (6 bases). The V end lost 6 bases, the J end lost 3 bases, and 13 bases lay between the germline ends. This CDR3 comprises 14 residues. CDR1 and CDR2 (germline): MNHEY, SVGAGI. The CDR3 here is CASRSAGSTDTQYF. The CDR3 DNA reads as TGTGCCAGCAGGTCGGCGGGGTCAACAGATACGCAGTATTTT.

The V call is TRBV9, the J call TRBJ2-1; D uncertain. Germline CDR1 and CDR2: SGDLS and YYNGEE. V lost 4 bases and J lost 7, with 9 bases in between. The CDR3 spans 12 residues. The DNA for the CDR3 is TGTGCCAGCAGCACGCGGCGGAATGAGCAGTTCTTC. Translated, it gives CASSTRRNEQFF.

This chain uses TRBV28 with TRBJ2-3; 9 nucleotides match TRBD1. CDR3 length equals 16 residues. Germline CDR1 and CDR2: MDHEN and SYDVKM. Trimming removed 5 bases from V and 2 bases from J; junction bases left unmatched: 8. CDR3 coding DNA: TGTGCCAGCAGTGGAGGGGACAGGGCGACCACAGATACGCAGTATTTT. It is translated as CASSGGDRATTDTQYF.

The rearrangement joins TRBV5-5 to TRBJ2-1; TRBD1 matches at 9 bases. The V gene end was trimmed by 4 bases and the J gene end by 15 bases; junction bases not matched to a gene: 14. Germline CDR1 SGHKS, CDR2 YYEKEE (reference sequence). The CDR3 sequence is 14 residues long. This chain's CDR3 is CASSPGQGYYLSFF. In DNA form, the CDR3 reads TGTGCCAGCAGCCCCGGACAGGGGTATTATCTGTCGTTCTTC.

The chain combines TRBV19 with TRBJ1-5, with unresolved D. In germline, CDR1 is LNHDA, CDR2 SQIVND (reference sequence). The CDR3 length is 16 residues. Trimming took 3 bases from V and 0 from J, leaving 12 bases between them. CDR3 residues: CASSIVGGNSNQPQHF. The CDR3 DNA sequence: TGTGCCAGTAGTATTGTAGGCGGAAATAGCAATCAGCCCCAGCATTTT.

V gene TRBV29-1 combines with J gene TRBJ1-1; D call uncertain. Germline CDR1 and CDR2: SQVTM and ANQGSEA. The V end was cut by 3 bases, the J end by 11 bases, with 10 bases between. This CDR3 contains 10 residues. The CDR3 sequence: CSVDTLVAFF. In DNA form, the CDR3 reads TGCAGCGTTGATACCCTAGTCGCTTTCTTT.

CDR3 sequence reads: CAWSVGQYGYTF. CDR3 DNA: TGTGCCTGGAGTGTAGGACAGTATGGCTACACCTTC. The chain is built from TRBV30 and TRBJ1-2; D perhaps matches TRBD1 (6 bases). Trimming stripped 0 bases from V and 5 bases from J, with 7 bases between. The CDR3 covers 12 residues. The germline gives CDR1 GTSNPN, CDR2 SVGIG (reference sequence).

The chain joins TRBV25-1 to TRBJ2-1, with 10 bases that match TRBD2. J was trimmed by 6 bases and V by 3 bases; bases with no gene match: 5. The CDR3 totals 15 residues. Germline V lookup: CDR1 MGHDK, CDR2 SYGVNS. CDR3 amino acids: CASSDSLAGVNEQFF. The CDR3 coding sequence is TGTGCCAGCAGTGATTCCCTAGCGGGGGTCAATGAGCAGTTCTTC.

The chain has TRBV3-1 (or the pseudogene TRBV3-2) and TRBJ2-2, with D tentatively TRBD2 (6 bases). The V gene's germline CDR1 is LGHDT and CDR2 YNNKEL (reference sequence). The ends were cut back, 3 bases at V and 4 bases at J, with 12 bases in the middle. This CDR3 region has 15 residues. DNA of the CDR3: TGTGCCAGCAGCCAGGGGGGACTTCGCACCGGGGAGCTGTTTTTT. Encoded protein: CASSQGGLRTGELFF.

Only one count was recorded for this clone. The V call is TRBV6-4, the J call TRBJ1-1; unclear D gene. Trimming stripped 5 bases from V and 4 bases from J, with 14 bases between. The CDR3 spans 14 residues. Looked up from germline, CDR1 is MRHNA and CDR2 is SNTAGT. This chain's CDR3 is CASSSEASGTEAFF. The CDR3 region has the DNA TGTGCCAGCAGTAGCGAGGCCTCGGGCACTGAAGCTTTCTTT.

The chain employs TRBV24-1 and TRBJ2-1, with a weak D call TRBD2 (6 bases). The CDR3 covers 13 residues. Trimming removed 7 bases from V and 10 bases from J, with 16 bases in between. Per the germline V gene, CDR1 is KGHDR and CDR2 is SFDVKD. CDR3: CATSWGGEGEQFF. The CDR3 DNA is TGTGCCACCAGCTGGGGCGGGGAAGGGGAGCAGTTCTTC.

In DNA, the CDR3 is TGCAGCGTTGAGGCGTGGGCCTATGGCTACACCTTC. Translating it yields CSVEAWAYGYTF. The chain uses TRBV29-1 and TRBJ1-2; D is unresolved. Trimming removed 3 bases at V and 4 bases at J, with 9 bases between. Germline CDR1 and CDR2: SQVTM and ANQGSEA. The CDR3 runs to 12 residues.

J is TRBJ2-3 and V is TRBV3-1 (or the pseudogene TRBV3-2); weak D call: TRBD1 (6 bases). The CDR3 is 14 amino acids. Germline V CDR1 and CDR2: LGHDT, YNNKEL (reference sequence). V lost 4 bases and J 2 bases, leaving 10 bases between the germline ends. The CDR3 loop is CASSRQVNTDTQYF. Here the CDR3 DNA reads TGTGCCAGCAGCCGACAGGTTAACACAGATACGCAGTATTTT.

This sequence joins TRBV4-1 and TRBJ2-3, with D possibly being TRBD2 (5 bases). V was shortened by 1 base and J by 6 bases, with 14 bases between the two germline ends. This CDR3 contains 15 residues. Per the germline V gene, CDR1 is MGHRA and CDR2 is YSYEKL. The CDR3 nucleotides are TGCGCCAGCAGCCAAGTAGCGCCCACGATGGATACGCAGTATTTT. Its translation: CASSQVAPTMDTQYF.

CDR3: CASSSDWTGTVYGYTF. The CDR3 DNA follows: TGTGCCAGCAGTTCCGATTGGACAGGGACCGTCTATGGCTACACCTTC. The chain has TRBV28 and TRBJ1-2; 8 nucleotides line up with TRBD1. This CDR3 region has 16 residues. The V gene end was trimmed by 4 bases and the J gene end by 4 bases; junction bases not matched to a gene: 11. Germline CDR1 and CDR2: MDHEN and SYDVKM.